This entry lists 3 T cell receptor beta chains sequenced from one sample in a study of blood T cell repertoires in COVID-19. The assay was immunoSEQ multiplex PCR, and TCRdb's table has in-frame clones only and misses some. The table records around 300,000 clones, approximately 85% of them present only once. The sample taken for sequencing was peripheral blood. Receptor source: a human donor in a cohort sampled during active COVID-19.

The genes are TRBV12-3 or TRBV12-4 and TRBJ1-1; D ambiguous. The CDR3 has 13 residues. Trimming took off 2 bases at V and 0 bases at J, with 4 bases between the two ends. The CDR3 spells CASSLRVNTEAFF. CDR3 nucleotides: TGTGCCAGCAGTTTACGAGTGAACACTGAAGCTTTCTTT.

The chain joins TRBV7-8 to TRBJ1-4; a weak D match, TRBD1 (5 bases). Germline CDR1 and CDR2: SGHVS and FQNEAQ. V was shortened by 0 bases and J by 1 base, with 9 bases between the two germline ends. This CDR3 contains 16 residues. The CDR3 nucleotides are TGTGCCAGCAGCTTAGCGCAAGGGGTAACTAATGAAAAACTGTTTTTT. Translated: CASSLAQGVTNEKLFF.

This clone was detected once. J is TRBJ2-2 and V is TRBV4-1, with 9 bases fitting TRBD2. The trim removed 0 bases at V and 5 bases at J, leaving 7 bases unmatched. Germline CDR1 reads MGHRA; CDR2 reads YSYEKL. CDR3 length equals 17 residues. CDR3 DNA sequence: TGCGCCAGCAGCCAAGATCGGGGCACTAGCGGGACCGGGGAGCTGTTTTTT. Protein product: CASSQDRGTSGTGELFF.